These 13 T cell receptor beta chains share one sample of origin, sequenced in a study of T-cell memory formation after mild COVID-19. Each CDR3 protein gets one entry after TCRdb re-called the 5' RACE reads with MiXCR. The sample includes nearly 350,000 distinct CDR3 sequences, roughly 13% of them seen just once. The sequenced sample was PBMCs or a T cell subset sorted from them (not recorded which). The origin of the receptors is a man aged 18 to 29 who had mild COVID-19 (a few samples of this study predate the infection). Cell type and time point are not known.

In its sample, this clonotype was seen a few times. This chain connects TRBV6-5 to TRBJ2-1; D uncertain. This CDR3 has 15 residues. Germline V CDR1 and CDR2: MNHEY, SVGAGI. V lost 2 bases, J lost 7 bases, and 15 bases lay in between. The CDR3 loop is CASSYDAGGWNEQFF. The CDR3 DNA is TGTGCCAGCAGTTACGACGCCGGCGGATGGAATGAGCAGTTCTTC.

CDR3 DNA: TGTGCCAGCAGCCCACGGACCTACACCGGGGAGCTGTTTTTT. It codes for CASSPRTYTGELFF. This chain joins TRBV5-5 and TRBJ2-2; D is unclear. CDR1 is SGHKS, CDR2 YYEKEE, per germline (reference sequence). There are 14 residues in the CDR3. Trimming cost V 4 bases and J 3 bases, with 10 bases left between them.

The V and J genes are TRBV6-5 and TRBJ2-1; TRBD1 is a possible D gene (7 bases). The CDR3 runs 13 residues. Trimming stripped 7 bases from V and 4 bases from J, with 11 bases between. The V gene's germline CDR1 is MNHEY and CDR2 SVGAGI. The DNA of the CDR3 is TGTGCCAGCAACGCAGGGGGGTACAATGAGCAGTTCTTC. Translated: CASNAGGYNEQFF.

This clonotype has just a few counts. This chain connects TRBV11-2 to TRBJ2-7; no clear D. Deletions cut 1 base from V and 5 bases from J, with 6 bases between. Per the germline V gene, CDR1 is SGHAT and CDR2 is FQNNGV. The CDR3 covers 12 residues. CDR3 DNA: TGTGCCAGCAGCTTAGGTCAGGACGAGCAGTACTTC. This codes for CASSLGQDEQYF.

This clonotype was seen a few times. The J gene is TRBJ2-7, the V gene TRBV25-1; 9 nucleotides match TRBD1. CDR1 and CDR2 (germline): MGHDK, SYGVNS. This CDR3 has 13 amino acids. V shed 6 bases and J 1 base; nucleotides not matched to a gene: 1. The CDR3 DNA sequence: TGTGCCAGCAGGGGACAGGGATCCTACGAGCAGTACGTC. Protein sequence: CASRGQGSYEQYV.

The chain employs TRBV20-1 and TRBJ2-3, with 8 bases that match TRBD1. This CDR3 is 17 amino acids long. V lost 0 bases and J lost 2; bases outside the gene matches: 10. The germline gives CDR1 DFQATT, CDR2 SNEGSKA (reference sequence). For the CDR3, the DNA is TGCAGTGCTAGAGAATATGGCAGGGGGCGAACCACAGATACGCAGTATTTT. This gives the protein CSAREYGRGRTTDTQYF.

The rearrangement joins TRBV6-2 or TRBV6-3 to TRBJ1-1; 9 bases agree with TRBD1. The J segment lost 4 bases and the V segment lost 3 bases, leaving 9 bases of the junction unmatched. This CDR3 is built from 16 residues. CDR1 is MNHEY and CDR2 is SVGEGT in the germline V gene. CDR3 region: CASSYQTGGLSTEAFF. The CDR3 DNA sequence: TGTGCCAGCAGTTATCAAACAGGGGGCCTCAGCACTGAAGCTTTCTTT.

This clonotype was found many times. The chain combines TRBV27 with TRBJ1-4; possible D gene TRBD1, 5 bases. This CDR3 region has 13 residues. V was pared by 3 bases and J by 8 bases, with 10 bases between. CDR1 and CDR2 (germline): MNHEY, SMNVEV (reference sequence). The CDR3 DNA reads TGTGCCAGCAGTTTTCCCGGGACCGAAAAACTGTTTTTT. Its translation: CASSFPGTEKLFF.

The chain is built from TRBV3-1 and TRBJ1-3; D gene ambiguous. V dropped 4 bases and J dropped 2 bases, with 9 bases sitting between them. CDR3 size: 14 residues. Germline CDR1 and CDR2: LGHDT and YNNKEL (reference sequence). The chain's CDR3 is CASSRPGTGNTIYF. In DNA, the CDR3 is TGTGCCAGCAGCCGTCCCGGGACTGGAAACACCATATATTTT.

The V and J genes are TRBV6-6 and TRBJ1-6; D not resolved. CDR1 is MNHNY, CDR2 SVGAGI, per germline (reference sequence). The CDR3 is made up of 12 amino acids. V lost 2 bases, J lost 7 bases, and 3 bases lay in between. The CDR3: CASSYGNSPLHF. CDR3 bases: TGTGCCAGCAGTTACGGGAATTCACCCCTCCACTTT.

This clonotype was counted only a few times. This chain uses TRBV7-3 with TRBJ1-2; 8 bases map to TRBD1. Germline trimming cut 5 bases from V and 6 bases from J; bases unmatched to any gene: 5. The CDR3 sequence is 13 residues long. Germline V gene sequence: CDR1 SGHTA, CDR2 FQGTGA. The chain's CDR3 is CASSAGTGDGYTF. CDR3 nucleotide sequence: TGTGCCAGCAGCGCCGGGACAGGAGATGGCTACACCTTC.

This clonotype was counted ten times or more. The chain joins TRBV6-2 or TRBV6-3 to TRBJ2-7, with D unresolved. Germline lookup yields CDR1 MNHEY and CDR2 SVGEGT. Trimming stripped 4 bases from V and 3 bases from J, with 10 bases between. The CDR3 totals 13 residues. The CDR3 spells CASSSPNYYEQYV. The CDR3 DNA follows: TGTGCCAGCAGTTCCCCAAATTACTACGAGCAGTACGTC.

This clonotype was detected a few times. The chain uses TRBV7-2 and TRBJ2-3, with unresolved D. The V gene lost 0 bases and the J gene lost 4 bases, with 8 bases spanning the gap. The length of the CDR3 is 14 residues. Germline CDR1 is SGHTA and CDR2 is FQGNSA. This CDR3 is CASSLAAVADTQYF. As DNA, the CDR3 is TGTGCCAGCAGCTTAGCTGCCGTGGCAGATACGCAGTATTTT.